This TCR beta chain was found in a study of blood T cell repertoires in COVID-19. Study-wide context: Samples of COVID-19 (acute and convalescent) were obtained from the United States, Italy and Spain.

The V and J ends lost 2 bases and 1 base respectively, with 16 bases between them. Germline V gives CDR1 SGHDT, CDR2 YYEEEE. This CDR3 spans 17 amino acids. Some clones are missing from TCRdb's copy, which holds only in-frame ones; the method was immunoSEQ multiplex PCR. In the table there are approximately 50,000 clones, roughly nine tenths of which are singletons. This chain joins TRBV5-6 and TRBJ1-5; D possibly corresponds to TRBD1 (6 bases). The specimen sequenced was peripheral blood. This TCR derives from a human donor in a cohort sampled during active COVID-19. The CDR3 is CASSFQSGGPSNQPQHF. For the CDR3, the DNA is TGTGCCAGCAGCTTCCAAAGCGGGGGGCCAAGCAATCAGCCCCAGCATTTT. Full variable domain (remainder filled in from reference TRBV5-6 and TRBJ1-5): DAGVTQSPTHLIKTRGQQVTLRCSPKSGHDTVSWYQQALGQGPQFIFQYYEEEERQRGNFPDRFSGHQFPNYSSELNVNALLLGDSALYLCASSFQSGGPSNQPQHFGDGTRLSIL.